This T cell receptor (beta chain) stems from a study of T cell changes during pregnancy in multiple sclerosis (dated by TCRdb to between 2017 and 2020). Turning to the overall study: Changes in the T cell repertoire over the course of pregnancy were examined in this study in women with multiple sclerosis.

This clone was seen just once. Its cognate antigen has yet to be identified. No base-level quality is on record; no much larger clone is a single base apart. The library was produced with the immunoSEQ multiplex PCR assay. TCRdb limited this immuneACCESS table to in-frame rearrangements with V and J called. A share of clones is missing; checked studies link under half to unresolved V genes, and the rest is unexplained. The sample table holds about 87,000 clones, of which 85% to 95% were seen once. About 1.4% of the sample lies in the top ten. The trim is 0 bases for V and 9 bases for J, with a gap of 18 bases between the germline ends. From the germline V gene (reference sequence), CDR1 is LNHNV and CDR2 is YYDKDF. The cysteine opens and the phenylalanine closes a CDR3 of 15 amino acids. Left in the record is the CDR3 DNA by itself, 45 bases read in frame from the first base.

Recombination joined TRBV15 with TRBJ2-7; a tentative D match to TRBD2 spans 5 bases. The TCR comes from a female donor in good health, enrolled as a control in a pregnancy study. Sequenced material: peripheral blood, taken in the third trimester of pregnancy. The nucleotides read TGTGCCACCAGCAGAGAGGGTGGGAGTAGGTCTGGGCAGTACTTC. This sequence encodes CATSREGGSRSGQYF.